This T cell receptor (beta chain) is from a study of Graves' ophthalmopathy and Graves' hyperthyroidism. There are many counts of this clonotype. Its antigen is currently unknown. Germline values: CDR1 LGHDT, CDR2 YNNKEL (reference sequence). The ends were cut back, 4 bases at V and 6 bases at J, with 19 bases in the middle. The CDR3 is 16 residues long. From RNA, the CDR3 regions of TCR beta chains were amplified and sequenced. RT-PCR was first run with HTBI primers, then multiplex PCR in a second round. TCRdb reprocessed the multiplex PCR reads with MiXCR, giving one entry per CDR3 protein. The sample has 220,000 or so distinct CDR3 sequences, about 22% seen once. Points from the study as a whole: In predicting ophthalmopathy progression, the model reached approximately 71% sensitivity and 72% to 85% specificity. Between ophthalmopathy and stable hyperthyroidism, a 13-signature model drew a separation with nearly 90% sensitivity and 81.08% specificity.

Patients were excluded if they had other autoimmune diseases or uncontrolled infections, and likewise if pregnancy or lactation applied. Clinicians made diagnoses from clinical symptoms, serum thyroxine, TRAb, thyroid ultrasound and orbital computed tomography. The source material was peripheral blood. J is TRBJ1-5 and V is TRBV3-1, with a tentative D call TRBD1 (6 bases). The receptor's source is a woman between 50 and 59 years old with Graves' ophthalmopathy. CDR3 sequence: CASSRGGGTVGQPQHF. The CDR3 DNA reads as TGTGCCAGCAGCCGAGGGGGTGGGACCGTCGGTCAGCCCCAGCATTTT.